These T cell receptor beta chains were read from a single sample in a study of cytotoxic CD8 clonotypes in ibrutinib-treated CLL. Measured with immunoSEQ multiplex PCR; TCRdb has only the in-frame clones, and not every one. The profile shows approximately 320,000 clones, 67% of them singletons. The sample here was PBMCs, taken after 36 months of ibrutinib treatment. The receptor set was obtained from a human donor with chronic lymphocytic leukemia. Each CDR3 is given with its conserved first and last residue. The order of the fields is J gene, clone size, V gene, D gene, CDR3 protein, CDR3 DNA. D genes are given only for firm matches. Clone size is given for some rows only: seen once, a few or many times, or a class if the clone is expanded.

>TRBJ2-7|few|TRBV10-1|TRBD2
CASGHFSREAAYEQYF
TGCGCCAGCGGCCATTTCTCGCGGGAGGCCGCCTACGAGCAGTACTTC
>TRBJ2-1|once|TRBV4-3|-
CASSQDPRESSYNEQFF
TGCGCCAGCAGCCAAGATCCCCGGGAGAGCTCCTACAATGAGCAGTTCTTC
>TRBJ2-7|-|TRBV19|TRBD1
CASSSGTGYYEQYF
TGTGCCAGTAGTTCCGGGACAGGATATTACGAGCAGTACTTC
>TRBJ2-7|-|TRBV28|TRBD1
CASRLQGTGGYEQYF
TGTGCCAGCAGACTCCAGGGGACAGGGGGATACGAGCAGTACTTC
>TRBJ2-5|-|TRBV14|TRBD2
CASSQELAGFGETQYF
TGTGCCAGCAGCCAAGAACTAGCGGGGTTCGGAGAGACCCAGTACTTC
>TRBJ2-3|-|TRBV9|-
CASPSQDCGADTQYF
TGTGCCAGCCCCTCCCAAGACTGTGGGGCAGATACGCAGTATTTT
>TRBJ2-2|few|TRBV10-2|-
CASSGTASNTGELFF
TGCGCCAGCAGTGGTACAGCGTCTAACACCGGGGAGCTGTTTTTT
>TRBJ2-3|-|TRBV7-3|-
CASSLQGFGSDTQYF
TGTGCCAGCAGCTTACAGGGTTTCGGATCAGATACGCAGTATTTT
>TRBJ2-5|-|TRBV4-1|-
CASSQGTRAKETQYF
TGCGCCAGCAGCCAAGGGACGCGGGCCAAAGAGACCCAGTACTTC
>TRBJ2-7|-|TRBV4-3|TRBD2
CASSQVIAGEQYF
TGCGCCAGCAGCCAAGTAATAGCGGGAGAGCAGTACTTC
>TRBJ1-5|-|TRBV5-6|-
CASSLSRNQPQHF
TGTGCCAGCAGCTTGAGCCGCAATCAGCCCCAGCATTTT
>TRBJ2-7|-|TRBV28|-
CASSTWPPHEQYF
TGTGCCAGCAGTACCTGGCCTCCCCACGAGCAGTACTTC
>TRBJ1-6|-|TRBV4-1|-
CASSQVGGTGHSPLHF
TGCGCCAGCAGCCAAGTCGGGGGGACCGGGCATTCACCCCTCCACTTT
>TRBJ2-7|-|TRBV6-5|TRBD1
CASSYSTGTYEQYF
TGTGCCAGCAGTTATTCGACAGGGACGTACGAGCAGTACTTC
>TRBJ2-7|-|TRBV4-1|TRBD1
CASSHPRGTGGHEQYF
TGCGCCAGCAGCCACCCCAGGGGGACAGGGGGCCACGAGCAGTACTTC
>TRBJ2-7|-|TRBV5-8|-
CASSRSTRGLRSYEQYF
TGTGCCAGCAGCCGCTCGACCAGGGGCCTGAGGAGCTACGAGCAGTACTTC
>TRBJ2-1|-|TRBV5-1|-
CASSRRGPLDEQFF
TGCGCCAGTTCCCGGCGGGGGCCCCTGGATGAGCAGTTCTTC
>TRBJ1-3|-|TRBV5-1|-
CASSLGGPSGNTIYF
TGCGCCAGCAGCTTGGGAGGCCCATCTGGAAACACCATATATTTT
>TRBJ2-3|-|TRBV6-6|-
CASSKRGFTDTQYF
TGTGCCAGCAGTAAACGGGGGTTCACAGATACGCAGTATTTT
>TRBJ2-2|-|TRBV9|-
CASTKNVGTGSPTNTGELFF
TGTGCCAGCACCAAAAACGTGGGAACGGGAAGCCCAACGAACACCGGGGAGCTGTTTTTT
>TRBJ2-1|few|TRBV27|TRBD2
CASSLWGSGRISYNEQFF
TGTGCCAGCAGTTTATGGGGTAGCGGGAGAATCTCCTACAATGAGCAGTTCTTC
>TRBJ2-3|-|TRBV29-1|TRBD2
CSEGLAGEADTQYF
TGCAGCGAAGGACTAGCGGGAGAGGCAGATACGCAGTATTTT
>TRBJ2-7|few|TRBV7-9|-
CASSLGGAAYEQYF
TGTGCCAGCAGCTTAGGAGGGGCGGCCTACGAGCAGTACTTC
>TRBJ2-1|-|TRBV5-1|TRBD2
CASSWPFAGDIYNEQFF
TGCGCCAGCAGCTGGCCCTTTGCGGGAGACATATACAATGAGCAGTTCTTC
>TRBJ2-7|-|TRBV15|-
CATSRDLAGFAYEQYF
TGTGCCACCAGCAGAGATCTGGCAGGATTTGCCTACGAGCAGTACTTC
>TRBJ2-2|-|TRBV6-6|-
CASSYSPGEFHGELFF
TGTGCCAGCAGTTACAGTCCGGGAGAATTCCACGGGGAGCTGTTTTTT
>TRBJ1-2|few|TRBV20-1|-
CSARDTNGYTF
TGCAGTGCTAGGGACACGAATGGCTACACCTTC
>TRBJ1-1|-|TRBV25-1|TRBD1
CASTPPGQRRAEAFF
TGTGCCAGCACTCCGCCGGGACAGAGGCGCGCTGAAGCTTTCTTT
>TRBJ1-6|-|TRBV18|-
CASSERQSSYNSPLHF
TGTGCCAGCTCAGAGCGACAGAGCTCCTATAATTCACCCCTCCACTTT
>TRBJ2-3|-|TRBV7-8|-
CASSLEGIHTDTQYF
TGTGCCAGCAGCTTAGAAGGAATACACACAGATACGCAGTATTTT
>TRBJ2-1|-|TRBV18|-
CASSPGRGGHNEQFF
TGTGCCAGCTCACCAGGCAGGGGGGGACACAATGAGCAGTTCTTC
>TRBJ2-2|-|TRBV10-3|-
CAIRPPNTGELFF
TGTGCCATTCGACCCCCGAACACCGGGGAGCTGTTTTTT
>TRBJ1-6|-|TRBV7-2|-
CASSYVLPTYNSPLHF
TGTGCCAGCAGCTACGTACTACCCACCTATAATTCACCCCTCCACTTT
>TRBJ2-2|few|TRBV15|-
CATSLTLISGELFF
TGTGCCACCAGCCTCACACTCATCTCCGGGGAGCTGTTTTTT
>TRBJ2-5|-|TRBV18|-
CASVSYVSEQETQYF
TGTGCCAGCGTGTCCTATGTTTCTGAGCAAGAGACCCAGTACTTC
>TRBJ2-2|-|TRBV28|-
CASSPFSTGELFF
TGTGCCAGCAGCCCGTTTAGCACCGGGGAGCTGTTTTTT
>TRBJ2-1|-|TRBV28|TRBD2
CASTKAGGPSDEQFF
TGTGCCAGCACCAAAGCGGGAGGCCCGTCTGATGAGCAGTTCTTC
>TRBJ2-1|-|TRBV7-2|TRBD2
CASSLVAAGGNFGEQFF
TGTGCCAGCAGCTTAGTGGCGGCGGGGGGGAACTTCGGTGAGCAGTTCTTC
>TRBJ2-3|-|TRBV29-1|TRBD2
CSVGTSGAADTQYF
TGCAGCGTTGGAACTAGCGGTGCGGCAGATACGCAGTATTTT
>TRBJ2-6|-|TRBV9|-
CASSVPTVALGANVLTF
TGTGCCAGCAGCGTACCGACTGTTGCCCTGGGGGCCAACGTCCTGACTTTC
>TRBJ1-2|-|TRBV7-8|TRBD1
CASSLVGDSRNIYGYTF
TGTGCCAGCAGCTTAGTAGGGGACAGTCGGAACATCTATGGCTACACCTTC
>TRBJ2-5|-|TRBV29-1|-
CSVVRTGETQYF
TGCAGCGTTGTGAGGACCGGGGAGACCCAGTACTTC
>TRBJ2-1|few|TRBV11-2|-
CASSGNEQFF
TGTGCCAGCAGCGGCAATGAGCAGTTCTTC
>TRBJ1-2|-|TRBV29-1|-
CSVETRGLGYTF
TGCAGCGTTGAAACCCGGGGGCTAGGCTACACCTTC
>TRBJ2-1|-|TRBV9|TRBD1
CASSARIQGPPYNEQFF
TGTGCCAGCAGCGCACGAATACAGGGGCCACCCTACAATGAGCAGTTCTTC
>TRBJ2-3|-|TRBV6-5|TRBD2
CASSYVGLAVDTQYF
TGTGCCAGCAGTTACGTTGGGCTAGCGGTTGATACGCAGTATTTT
>TRBJ2-4|-|TRBV4-1|-
CASSQILLAKNIQYF
TGCGCCAGCAGCCAAATACTCCTAGCCAAAAACATTCAGTACTTC
>TRBJ2-1|-|TRBV7-8|-
CASSLSGSTYNEQFF
TGTGCCAGCAGCTTATCGGGGAGCACCTACAATGAGCAGTTCTTC
>TRBJ2-1|-|TRBV10-3|TRBD2
CAISDVAGPRQFF
TGTGCCATCAGTGATGTAGCGGGGCCCAGGCAGTTCTTC
>TRBJ2-7|-|TRBV27|-
CASSFQRQGEQYF
TGTGCCAGCAGTTTTCAGCGGCAGGGCGAGCAGTACTTC